The present T cell receptor (beta chain) was sequenced within a study of Ad26.COV2.S vaccination and SARS-CoV-2 variants. Study overall: Into the muscle, Ad26.COV2.S was dosed once or twice, 56 days apart.

Treatment in this sample: over 15 received Ad26.COV2.S at low or high dose, single or two shots; roughly five received placebo; per-sample allocation not given. Collection of samples fell on day 63 after the first vaccine or placebo injection. An Ad26 vector carrying the Wuhan-strain SARS-CoV-2 spike served as the vaccine. General study results and limits: With respect to non-spike TCR breadth, vaccine and placebo recipients were similar. Vaccine recipients posted higher spike-specific TCR breadth than their placebo counterparts.

To note about this clone: Its specificity is not known.

The CDR3 is 18 residues long. Deletions cut 9 bases from V and 1 base from J, with 25 bases between. Germline assignment: CDR1 LNHDA and CDR2 SQIVND (reference sequence). TCRdb's table, derived via immunoSEQ multiplex PCR, lists solely in-frame clones and lacks some. The data show around 450,000 clones, roughly nine tenths seen once. This TCR was sampled from a person aged 18-65 years who received the Ad26.COV2.S COVID-19 vaccine or a placebo. J is TRBJ2-4 and V is TRBV19; D possibly matches TRBD1 or TRBD2 (6 bases each). The sample consisted of peripheral blood, taken in a trial of Ad26.COV2.S vaccine versus placebo. CDR3 bases: TGTGCCAGCCAGTTCAGGGGCGCGGGGTCCCCGGCCAAAAACATTCAGTACTTC. Translating gives CASQFRGAGSPAKNIQYF.